These T cell receptor beta chains were read from a single sample in a study of technical replicates of blood from a handful of donors. The assay was immunoSEQ multiplex PCR, and TCRdb's table has in-frame clones only and misses some. Among about 85,000 clones listed, roughly 94% were seen once. Specimen: T cells isolated from PBMCs. The receptors were gathered from a human donor in good health. The CDR3 runs from the conserved cysteine through the conserved F or W. The D gene is left open where the match is weak.

J gene	V gene	D gene	CDR3 protein
TRBJ1-1	TRBV4-1	-	CASSQRQGGDTEAFF
TRBJ1-3	TRBV6-1	-	CASRVRGTGNTIYF
TRBJ2-1	TRBV7-9	-	CASVNSGAYNEQFF
TRBJ1-5	TRBV29-1	-	CSVARGEGQPQHF
TRBJ1-5	TRBV27	TRBD1	CASSFRQGSRPQHF
TRBJ1-3	TRBV7-9	-	CASLGVSGNTIYF
TRBJ1-1	TRBV28	-	CASSLFPGQAFF
TRBJ2-7	TRBV9	TRBD2	CASSVSSGGGSYEQYF
TRBJ1-2	TRBV25-1	-	CASSDPGDYGYTF
TRBJ2-7	TRBV27	TRBD2	CASSGDYSYEQYF
TRBJ1-1	TRBV28	-	CASTRSMNTEAFF
TRBJ1-1	TRBV28	-	CASSPVEGREYAEAFF
TRBJ1-5	TRBV6-1	-	CASSEDRAAWPQHF
TRBJ2-5	TRBV2	-	CASSEHRVQETQYF
TRBJ2-5	TRBV15	TRBD1	CATRDRGSETQYF
TRBJ2-4	TRBV27	-	CASSLFASTSDIQYF